This T cell receptor beta chain was profiled in a study of T cells in Graves' hyperthyroidism and ophthalmopathy. Findings and limits, study-wide: Most thyroid clonotypes with frequency above 0.001 were detected in blood.

The investigators amplified TCR beta CDR3 regions from RNA transcripts. The study used the HTBI primer set for a first-round RT-PCR of the TCR CDR3. MiXCR was run by TCRdb on the multiplex PCR reads, yielding one entry per CDR3 protein. The table lists 700,000 or so distinct CDR3 sequences, 16% of them singletons. Trimming took 2 bases from V and 7 from J, leaving 19 bases between them. There are 16 residues in the CDR3. Germline V CDR1 and CDR2: LGHNA, YSLEER. In its sample, this clonotype was seen a few times. Antigen unknown. This clonotype was obtained from a man between 18 and 35 years old with Graves' hyperthyroidism. Input material: blood. The chain joins TRBV4-3 to TRBJ2-3; D possibly corresponds to TRBD2 (6 bases). As DNA, the CDR3 is TGCGCCAGCAGCCAACTGACCGGGGGACTCCCTAATACGCAGTATTTT. Its protein is CASSQLTGGLPNTQYF.